The present T cell receptor (beta chain) was sequenced within a study of vaccination and CD4 T cells after COVID-19. Study as a whole: Drawing of post-COVID samples took place a median about 100 days after diagnosis (range 35 to 161).

Treatment meaning: roughly 10-day PBMC culture with coronavirus spike peptide pools or control peptides (ViraFEST assay). For ViraFEST, peptide pools expanded antigen-specific T cells, after which the TCRs were sequenced. Positive SARS-CoV-2 PCR tests in convalescent patients dated from March to December 2020, pre-Alpha, Beta and Delta. By negative selection, CD4+ T cells were isolated once culture had run for nine to eleven days. In the case of this clonotype: Antigen: not known.

The CDR3 loop spans 16 amino acids. V lost 3 bases, J lost 2 bases, and 5 bases stayed unmatched. Germline CDR1 reads SEHNR; CDR2 reads FQNEAQ (reference sequence). Researchers used the Oncomine TCR Beta short-read assay to sequence DNA from cultured CD4+ T cells. Each CDR3 protein is one row after TCRdb ran MiXCR on the PCR reads. Of thousands of distinct CDR3 sequences in the sample, 30% to 45% are singletons; the top ten hold roughly a third. This sequence joins TRBV7-9 and TRBJ2-7; 12 bases agree with TRBD1. The clonotype was recovered from a human donor who had recovered from COVID-19. Material: CD4+ T cells from blood, cultured in vitro. CDR3 in DNA: TGTGCCAGCAGCTTGGGGACAGGGGGCCAAACCTACGAGCAGTACTTC. It is translated as CASSLGTGGQTYEQYF.